This entry is about one T cell receptor beta chain. From germline, CDR1 is KGHDR and CDR2 SFDVKD. The CDR3 contains 13 residues. V was cut by 1 base and J by 6 bases, with 5 bases left in between. TCRdb called the 5' RACE reads again in MiXCR, with one record for every CDR3 protein. The repertoire consists of 350,000 to 500,000 distinct CDR3 sequences, with under 25% occurring once and the leading ten covering 10% to 15%. These data originate in a study of T-cell memory formation after mild COVID-19. Sample: PBMCs or a T cell subset sorted from them (not recorded which). This clonotype was obtained from an adult woman who had mild COVID-19 (a few samples of this study predate the infection). Cell type and time point are not known. The chain has TRBV24-1 and TRBJ2-2, with D unclear. The CDR3 is CATSDFWAGELFF. The CDR3 nucleotides read TGTGCCACCAGTGATTTCTGGGCCGGGGAGCTGTTTTTT.